Sequencing of this T cell receptor (beta chain) was carried out in a study of regulatory T cells in long-lasting Graves disease. Study background: Graves' patients who were just diagnosed had used antithyroid drugs for under 3 months.

Germline-derived CDR1 and CDR2 are MNHEY and SMNVEV (reference sequence). The V segment lost 5 bases and the J segment 4 bases; nucleotides outside the gene matches: 11. The CDR3 is 18 residues long. Relying on iRepertoire HTBI primers and Arm-PCR of CDR3 regions, the team built TCR beta libraries. A single record per CDR3 protein comes from TCRdb applying MiXCR to the multiplex PCR reads. In the table there are more than 450,000 distinct CDR3 sequences, about 11% of which are singletons. Time point indicated: newly diagnosed GD, antithyroid drugs for less than 3 months. The TCR library used RNA extracted from PBMCs. This clonotype was observed at least ten times. The sample was also linked to a second study, of T cells in Graves' hyperthyroidism and ophthalmopathy. As reported in that work: A set of HTBI primers served as the primers for a first-round RT-PCR of the TCR CDR3.

The V call is TRBV27, the J call TRBJ2-1, with TRBD2 matching 13 bases. This material consisted of peripheral blood mononuclear cells (PBMCs), taken at new diagnosis, from a patient treated with antithyroid drugs. This clonotype was sampled from a woman in her 30s with Graves disease. The CDR3 bases are TGTGCCAGCAGTCCTCACTGGACTAGCGGGAGTTCTTACAATGAGCAGTTCTTC. It encodes CASSPHWTSGSSYNEQFF.